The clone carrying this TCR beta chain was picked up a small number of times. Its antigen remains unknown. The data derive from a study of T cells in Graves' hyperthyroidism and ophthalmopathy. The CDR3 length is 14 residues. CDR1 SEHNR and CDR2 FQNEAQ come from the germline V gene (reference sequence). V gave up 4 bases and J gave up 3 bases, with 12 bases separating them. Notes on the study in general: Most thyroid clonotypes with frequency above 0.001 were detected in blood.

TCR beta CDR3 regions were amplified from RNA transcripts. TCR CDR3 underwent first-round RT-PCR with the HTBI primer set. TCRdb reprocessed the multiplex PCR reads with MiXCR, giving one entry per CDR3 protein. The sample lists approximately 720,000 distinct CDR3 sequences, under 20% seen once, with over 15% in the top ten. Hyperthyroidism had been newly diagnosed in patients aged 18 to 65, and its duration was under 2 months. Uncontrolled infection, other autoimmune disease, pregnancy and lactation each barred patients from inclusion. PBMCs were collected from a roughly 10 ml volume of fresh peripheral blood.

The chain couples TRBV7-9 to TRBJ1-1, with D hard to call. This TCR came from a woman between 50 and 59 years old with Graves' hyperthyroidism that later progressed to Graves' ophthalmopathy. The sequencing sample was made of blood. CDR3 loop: CASSSAGYHTEAFF. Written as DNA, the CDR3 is TGTGCCAGCAGCTCCGCAGGTTATCACACTGAAGCTTTCTTT.